This TCR beta chain appears in the sequencing data of a study of blood T cell repertoires in COVID-19. This clone was picked up a small number of times. Clones were sequenced by immunoSEQ multiplex PCR, and TCRdb holds only the in-frame ones, with some missing. Among about 86,000 clones listed, more than 60% were seen once. V lost 5 bases to trimming and J lost 4 bases, with 14 bases between them. Germline CDR1 and CDR2: KGHSH and LQKENI. The CDR3 spans 14 residues. V is TRBV18 and J is TRBJ1-2; D gene unclear. The TCR originated in a man aged 65 to 85 with acute or convalescent COVID-19. Sequenced input: peripheral blood. CDR3 protein: CASSFATITYGYTF. In nucleotides, the CDR3 is TGTGCCAGCTCATTCGCAACTATTACCTATGGCTACACCTTC.